This record looks at one T cell receptor (beta chain) sequence and its context. Its antigen is unidentified. The entry originates in a study of tumor-infiltrating lymphocytes in localized non-small cell lung cancer. Across the study: Patients included smokers and never-smokers with various histologies, some sampled after neoadjuvant chemotherapy.

Measured with immunoSEQ multiplex PCR; TCRdb has only the in-frame clones, and not every one. The data show about 13,000 clones, over 65% seen once. The CDR3 is 11 residues long. V was shortened by 3 bases and J by 4 bases, with 4 bases between the two germline ends. Germline V gene lookup returns CDR1 SNHLY and CDR2 FYNNEI. Study findings and constraints: Tumor T-cell fraction from TCR sequencing was not associated with recurrence-free survival (p = 0.61). Different pieces of the same tissue went to different assays, confounding technical variation with intratumor heterogeneity. Immunotypes IM1 and IM2 had similar TCR-derived T-cell fractions.

This clonotype originated in a human donor with non-small cell lung cancer. V usage is TRBV2 and J usage is TRBJ2-7; D is unclear. The specimen sequenced was lung tumor tissue. CDR3 sequence reads: CASSEEYEQYF. The DNA of the CDR3 is TGTGCCAGCAGTGAGGAATACGAGCAGTACTTC.